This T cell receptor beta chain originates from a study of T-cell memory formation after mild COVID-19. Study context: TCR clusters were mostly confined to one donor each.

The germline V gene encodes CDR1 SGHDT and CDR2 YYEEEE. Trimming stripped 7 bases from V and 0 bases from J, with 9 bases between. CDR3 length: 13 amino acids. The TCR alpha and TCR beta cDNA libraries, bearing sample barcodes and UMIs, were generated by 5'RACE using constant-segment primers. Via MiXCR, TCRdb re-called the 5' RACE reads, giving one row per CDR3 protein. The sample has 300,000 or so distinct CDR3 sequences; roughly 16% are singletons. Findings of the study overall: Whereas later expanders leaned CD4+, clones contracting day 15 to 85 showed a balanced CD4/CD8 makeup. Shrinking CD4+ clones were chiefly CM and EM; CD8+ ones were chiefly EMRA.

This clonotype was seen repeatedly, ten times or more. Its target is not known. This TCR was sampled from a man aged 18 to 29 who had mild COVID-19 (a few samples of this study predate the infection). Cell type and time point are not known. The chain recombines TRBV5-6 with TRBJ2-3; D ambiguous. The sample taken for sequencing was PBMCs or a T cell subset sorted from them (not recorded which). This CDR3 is CASGQLSTDTQYF. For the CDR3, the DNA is TGTGCCAGCGGCCAACTGAGCACAGATACGCAGTATTTT.